The 21 T cell receptor beta chains reported below all come from one sample, sequenced in a study of blood T cells in healthy people across ages. A J-beta primer mix and a sample-barcoded 5' primer were used in a second PCR of about 6 to 12 cycles. MiXCR, applied by TCRdb to the 5' RACE reads, yields one record per CDR3 protein. This sample has fewer than 1,000,000 distinct CDR3 sequences, with about 47% found just once. Input material: blood. Source of these receptors: a man older than 75 in good health.

This sequence joins TRBV20-1 and TRBJ2-3, with D perhaps TRBD2 (5 bases). CDR3 length equals 13 residues. V dropped 5 bases and J dropped 0 bases, with 9 bases sitting between them. From germline, CDR1 is DFQATT and CDR2 SNEGSKA (reference sequence). The CDR3 DNA follows: TGCAGTGCTTCCCCGGGGAGCACAGATACGCAGTATTTT. It is translated as CSASPGSTDTQYF.

This clonotype came up a few times. The chain couples TRBV5-1 to TRBJ2-1; 8 bases agree with TRBD2. The V and J ends lost 3 bases and 4 bases, in that order; junction bases with no gene match: 9. The CDR3 contains 16 residues. Germline lookup yields CDR1 SGHRS and CDR2 YFSETQ. CDR3 sequence: CASSYGPGGPYNEQFF. CDR3 DNA sequence: TGCGCCAGCAGCTACGGACCGGGAGGGCCTTACAATGAGCAGTTCTTC.

This clonotype was detected only a few times. The V and J genes are TRBV28 and TRBJ2-7; 7 bases fit TRBD1. Trimming cost V 4 bases and J 5 bases; bases outside gene matches: 8. The CDR3 runs to 14 residues. Germline lookup yields CDR1 MDHEN and CDR2 SYDVKM. CDR3 protein: CASSSTDRADEQYF. The CDR3 bases are TGTGCCAGCAGTTCCACCGACAGGGCCGACGAGCAGTACTTC.

This chain uses TRBV18 with TRBJ1-1; D possibly corresponds to TRBD1 (6 bases). From germline, CDR1 is KGHSH and CDR2 LQKENI. The CDR3 extends over 16 amino acids. Trimming left V 1 base short and J 3 bases short, with 15 bases between. The CDR3 sequence: CASSPQGWQGYTEAFF. Written as DNA, the CDR3 is TGTGCCAGCTCACCACAGGGATGGCAGGGGTACACTGAAGCTTTCTTT.

This clonotype occurred many times. V is TRBV5-1 and J is TRBJ2-5; 7 nucleotides match TRBD1. This CDR3 is 15 amino acids long. The V gene end was trimmed by 4 bases and the J gene end by 1 base; junction bases not matched to a gene: 7. Germline assignment: CDR1 SGHRS and CDR2 YFSETQ. CDR3 nucleotides: TGCGCCAGCAGCGTAGGGGACAGATTCCAAGAGACCCAGTACTTC. Translating it yields CASSVGDRFQETQYF.

The V and J genes are TRBV3-1 and TRBJ2-5; TRBD2 matches at 14 bases. Trimming at V came to 0 bases and at J to 11 bases, leaving 5 bases not matched to a gene. CDR1 is LGHDT and CDR2 is YNNKEL in the germline V gene (reference sequence). This CDR3 comprises 15 residues. The CDR3 DNA sequence: TGTGCCAGCAGCCAAGATAAGGGACTAGCGGGGGAGCAGTACTTC. This sequence encodes CASSQDKGLAGEQYF.

The rearrangement joins TRBV29-1 to TRBJ2-5, with 13 bases fitting TRBD2. Per germline, CDR1 SQVTM and CDR2 ANQGSEA. V trimming: 7 bases; J trimming: 11 bases; junction bases outside the gene matches: 10. This CDR3 has 13 residues. The DNA for the CDR3 is TGCAGCGGGGGACTAGCGGGACAATGGGAGCAGTACTTC. Translating gives CSGGLAGQWEQYF.

This clonotype has a handful of counts. J is TRBJ1-1 and V is TRBV20-1; D is undetermined. The CDR3 totals 12 residues. Germline V gives CDR1 DFQATT, CDR2 SNEGSKA (reference sequence). Trimming left V 2 bases short and J 11 bases short, with 15 bases between. As DNA, the CDR3 is TGCAGTGCTAGACGGTTAAGCAGCAGGGCTTTCTTT. Translating gives CSARRLSSRAFF.

The J gene is TRBJ2-3, the V gene TRBV13; 7 bases match TRBD1. Trimming cost V 7 bases and J 5 bases; bases outside gene matches: 9. From germline, CDR1 is PRHDT and CDR2 FYEKMQ (reference sequence). The CDR3 contains 14 residues. The CDR3 sequence is CASTRATGLDTQYF. The CDR3 DNA is TGTGCCAGCACCCGTGCGACAGGGCTAGATACGCAGTATTTT.

A note on this clonotype: Possible read error: a much larger clone is one base away. V usage is TRBV28 and J usage is TRBJ2-3; 9 bases match TRBD1. CDR1 is MDHEN and CDR2 is SYDVKM in the germline V gene. The length of the CDR3 is 16 residues. The CDR3 region is CASSPDRGRGTDPQYF. CDR3 coding DNA: TGTGCCAGCAGTCCCGACAGGGGGAGGGGGACAGATCCGCAGTATTTT. Filled out from reference TRBV28 and TRBJ2-3, the complete variable domain reads DVKVTQSSRYLVKRTGEKVFLECVQDMDHENMFWYRQDPGLGLRLIYFSYDVKMKEKGDIPEGYSVSREKKERFSLILESASTNQTSMYLCASSPDRGRGTDPQYFGPGTRLTVL.

V is TRBV6-5 and J is TRBJ1-1, with TRBD1 identical over 8 bases. The CDR3 sequence is 17 residues long. The V gene end was trimmed by 3 bases and the J gene end by 3 bases; junction bases not matched to a gene: 12. Germline CDR1 MNHEY, CDR2 SVGAGI. The CDR3 DNA reads as TGTGCCAGCAGTTATCCAGACAGGGGCTTTTATGACACTGAAGCTTTCTTT. Protein sequence: CASSYPDRGFYDTEAFF.

The chain couples TRBV28 to TRBJ2-3; TRBD2 might be the D (6 bases). Trimming cost V 7 bases and J 2 bases, with 13 bases left between them. CDR1 and CDR2 from the germline V gene are MDHEN and SYDVKM. The CDR3 runs 14 residues. CDR3 bases: TGTGCCAGCATGAGCGGAGGGCACACAGATACGCAGTATTTT. Protein product: CASMSGGHTDTQYF.

This clonotype turned up a few times. V and J are TRBV6-2 or TRBV6-3 and TRBJ2-1; 10 nucleotides line up with TRBD1. The CDR3 sequence is 15 residues long. V shed 6 bases, J shed 6 bases, and the junction held 8 bases outside the gene matches. Germline values: CDR1 MNHEY, CDR2 SVGEGT. CDR3 loop: CASRPGTGVSNEQFF. The CDR3 coding sequence is TGTGCCAGCAGGCCCGGGACAGGGGTGAGCAATGAGCAGTTCTTC.

This clonotype came up a few times. This chain connects TRBV12-3 or TRBV12-4 to TRBJ2-1; TRBD2 aligns across 7 bases. Trimming cost V 4 bases and J 7 bases; bases outside gene matches: 7. This CDR3 comprises 14 residues. In DNA form, the CDR3 reads TGTGCCAGCAGTTGGGACCCCGGGAGGAATGAGCAGTTCTTC. Translation gives CASSWDPGRNEQFF.

The chain recombines TRBV29-1 with TRBJ2-2, with 10 bases fitting TRBD1. V lost 6 bases and J lost 5; bases outside the gene matches: 3. The length of the CDR3 is 13 residues. CDR1 and CDR2 (germline): SQVTM, ANQGSEA. CDR3 sequence reads: CSVRTGGTGELFF. Here the CDR3 DNA reads TGCAGCGTCAGGACAGGGGGTACCGGGGAGCTGTTTTTT.

The rearrangement uses TRBV7-9 and TRBJ2-7; D is uncertain. V was clipped by 5 bases and J by 2 bases, with 13 bases between them. Germline loops: CDR1 SEHNR, CDR2 FQNEAQ (reference sequence). The CDR3 consists of 14 residues. CDR3 nucleotide sequence: TGTGCCAGCAGCCCCCCCAGTACGGCCTACGAGCAGTACTTC. This encodes CASSPPSTAYEQYF.

The rearrangement uses TRBV6-2 or TRBV6-3 and TRBJ2-7; TRBD2 might be the D (6 bases). Looked up from germline, CDR1 is MNHEY and CDR2 is SVGEGT. Trimming stripped 6 bases from V and 12 bases from J, with 18 bases between. This CDR3 spans 12 amino acids. As DNA, the CDR3 is TGTGCCAGCAGGTACCCTACTCTAGCGCCGTACTTC. It translates to CASRYPTLAPYF.

The table lists this clonotype with a few counts. The V call is TRBV4-2, the J call TRBJ2-7; a weak D match, TRBD1 (5 bases). The CDR3 loop spans 17 amino acids. The V end lost 4 bases, the J end lost 4 bases, and 23 bases lay between the germline ends. CDR1 LGHNA and CDR2 YNFKEQ come from the germline V gene. The chain's CDR3 is CASSPLGRGPNGYEQYF. CDR3 DNA sequence: TGTGCCAGCAGCCCCCTGGGAAGGGGTCCTAACGGATACGAGCAGTACTTC.

This clonotype was seen once. In nucleotides, the CDR3 is TGTGCCAGCAGCGTAGAAGGCGGGGGGGTCACAGATACGCAGTATTTT. Protein product: CASSVEGGGVTDTQYF. The chain is built from TRBV9 and TRBJ2-3, with 9 nucleotides matching TRBD2. CDR3 size: 16 residues. Trimming removed 0 bases from V and 2 bases from J; junction bases left unmatched: 4. From germline, CDR1 is SGDLS and CDR2 YYNGEE.

The chain uses TRBV6-4 and TRBJ2-3, with 8 bases matching TRBD2. In germline, CDR1 is MRHNA, CDR2 SNTAGT. CDR3 length: 17 residues. V lost 0 bases, J lost 6 bases, and 11 bases stayed unmatched. CDR3 nucleotide sequence: TGTGCCAGCAGTGACTCCCAGCGGGGGTATCAGGCGGATACGCAGTATTTT. Its protein product is CASSDSQRGYQADTQYF.

In the case of this clonotype: The junction does not match germline at one end; this may be a read error. The DNA for the CDR3 is TGCAGTGCCCTGACTAGCGGGAGGGCCACCTGGGAGCTGTTTTTT. This gives the protein CSALTSGRATWELFF. J is TRBJ2-2 and V is TRBV20-1; 14 positions match TRBD2. This CDR3 has 15 residues. Germline V gene sequence: CDR1 DFQATT, CDR2 SNEGSKA (reference sequence).